This entry lists 2 T cell receptor beta chains sequenced from one sample in a study of T cell responses to AZD1222 COVID-19 vaccine. Clones were read by immunoSEQ multiplex PCR, and TCRdb kept only the in-frame ones, dropping some. Of around 88,000 clones listed, 88% are singletons. The sequences come from peripheral blood, collected on day 0 of MenACWY control vaccination. These TCRs come from an adult in good health.

The chain combines TRBV30 with TRBJ1-5, with 9 bases lining up with TRBD1. V lost 1 base to trimming and J lost 4 bases; unmatched junction nucleotides: 2. The CDR3 covers 14 residues. The germline gives CDR1 GTSNPN, CDR2 SVGIG (reference sequence). In nucleotides, the CDR3 is TGTGCCTGGAGTGCCGACAGGGGGAATCAGCCCCAGCATTTT. Protein sequence: CAWSADRGNQPQHF.

This clone was counted a single time. The chain couples TRBV4-2 to TRBJ1-6; 10 nucleotides agree with TRBD1. This CDR3 contains 15 residues. The V gene end was trimmed by 1 base and the J gene end by 6 bases; junction bases not matched to a gene: 0. The germline CDR1 and CDR2 sequences are LGHNA and YNFKEQ. In DNA form, the CDR3 reads TGTGCCAGCAGCCAAGGGGACAGGGGTAATTCACCCCTCCACTTT. Translating gives CASSQGDRGNSPLHF.